The 20 T cell receptor beta chains below all came from one sample that was sequenced in a study of CXCR3-negative and CXCR3-positive naive CD8 T cells. TRB cDNA libraries were made by UMI-labeled 5' RACE. After re-calling the 5' RACE reads, TCRdb lists one entry per CDR3 protein, DNA absent. Its table records about 130,000 distinct CDR3 sequences. Study results and limitations: More hydrophobic TRB CDR3s were found in CXCR3-positive naive cells than in CXCR3-negative naive cells.

The antigens of these receptors remain unknown. The sample was naive CXCR3+ CD8+ T cells from blood. The subset: CD45RO-CCR7+CD27+CD95- naive CD8+ T cells expressing CXCR3 (TNR3+). Receptor source: a human donor in good health. Some clones in this sample may be carry-over from other donors' samples.

V and J are TRBV11-3 and TRBJ2-7. The CDR3 consists of 13 residues. CDR1 is SGHNT and CDR2 is YENEEA in the germline V gene. The CDR3 loop reads CASSLAPTYEQYF. Based on the CDR3 plus reference TRBV11-3 and TRBJ2-7, the full variable domain is EAGVVQSPRYKIIEKKQPVAFWCNPISGHNTLYWYLQNLGQGPELLIRYENEEAVDDSQLPKDRFSAERLKGVDSTLKIQPAELGDSAVYLCASSLAPTYEQYFGPGTRLTVT.

The rearrangement uses TRBV4-2 and TRBJ2-1; TCRdb outputs TRBD2, but without DNA this stays unchecked. This CDR3 contains 17 residues. Germline CDR1 reads LGHNA; CDR2 reads YNFKEQ. The CDR3: CASSQMMRRGAHNEQFF.

The chain is built from TRBV27 and TRBJ2-3; TCRdb picks TRBD2, but there is no DNA to check that call. CDR3 size: 12 residues. CDR1 is MNHEY and CDR2 is SMNVEV in the germline V gene (reference sequence). CDR3 region: CASRMGGRPVTF.

Here the CDR3 reads CASSPLAGGRTDTQYF. The chain uses TRBV27 and TRBJ2-3; absent DNA, TCRdb's TRBD2 call cannot be checked. The CDR3 has 16 amino acids. CDR1 and CDR2 (germline): MNHEY, SMNVEV (reference sequence).

CDR3 region: CASSQVPTTTGNTIYF. The chain employs TRBV14 and TRBJ1-3; the D call from TCRdb, TRBD1, cannot be confirmed without DNA. CDR3 size: 16 residues. Germline CDR1 is SGHDN and CDR2 is FVKESK. The variable domain in full, with the rest retrieved from reference TRBV14 and TRBJ1-3, is EAGVTQFPSHSVIEKGQTVTLRCDPISGHDNLYWYRRVMGKEIKFLLHFVKESKQDESGMPNNRFLAERTGGTYSTLKVQPAELEDSGVYFCASSQVPTTTGNTIYFGEGSWLTVV.

This rearrangement joins TRBV5-5 to TRBJ2-1; no DNA is available, so the TRBD2 call from TCRdb remains unchecked. CDR3 length: 15 residues. The germline gives CDR1 SGHKS, CDR2 YYEKEE (reference sequence). The CDR3 sequence is CASSLSGGGFNEQFF.

This chain joins TRBV21-1 and TRBJ2-4; TCRdb's D call of TRBD2 is untestable without DNA. TRBV21-1 is reported as a pseudogene. The CDR3 totals 14 residues. CDR3: CASSQNPGGPFQYF.

The rearrangement uses TRBV4-1 and TRBJ2-3; TCRdb selects TRBD2, and the lack of DNA leaves this call unchecked. The CDR3 covers 15 residues. Germline-derived CDR1 and CDR2 are MGHRA and YSYEKL. The chain's CDR3 is CASTPLSSSTDTQYF.

The chain is built from TRBV6-6 and TRBJ2-2; the TRBD1 assignment by TCRdb is unverifiable without DNA. The CDR3 length is 13 residues. Germline CDR1 reads MNHNY; CDR2 reads SVGAGI (reference sequence). The CDR3 reads CASTNRVTGELFF.

The rearrangement joins TRBV15 to TRBJ2-3. Germline V gene sequence: CDR1 LNHNV, CDR2 YYDKDF (reference sequence). This CDR3 has 14 amino acids. CDR3 in amino acids: CATSRDSSTDTQYF.

The chain recombines TRBV29-1 with TRBJ2-7; the D call from TCRdb, TRBD1, cannot be confirmed without DNA. The CDR3 totals 14 residues. Germline CDR1 SQVTM, CDR2 ANQGSEA. The CDR3 sequence: CSVENRDTSYEQYF.

The V gene is TRBV7-8, the J gene TRBJ2-7; the TRBD1 assignment by TCRdb is unverifiable without DNA. This CDR3 is built from 15 residues. Germline lookup yields CDR1 SGHVS and CDR2 FQNEAQ. The CDR3 region is CASSSLGTGYYEQYF.

The chain has TRBV5-1 and TRBJ2-1; the TRBD1 assignment by TCRdb is unverifiable without DNA. The CDR3 is made up of 15 amino acids. Per the germline V gene, CDR1 is SGHRS and CDR2 is YFSETQ. The CDR3 here is CASSYRQGAYNEQFF.

The V gene is TRBV7-9, the J gene TRBJ1-5; TCRdb returns TRBD1, unconfirmable since there is no DNA. Germline V gene data show CDR1 as SEHNR and CDR2 as FQNEAQ (reference sequence). This CDR3 is 15 amino acids long. The CDR3 here is CASSSAGTSNQPQHF.

This chain connects TRBV4-2 to TRBJ2-1; checking the TCRdb D call of TRBD2 is not possible without DNA. The CDR3 runs to 16 residues. CDR1 and CDR2 from the germline V gene are LGHNA and YNFKEQ. This chain's CDR3 is CASSHGLAGNYNEQFF.

This sequence joins TRBV9 and TRBJ1-2; TCRdb proposes TRBD1, but this gene call is untestable without DNA. CDR3 size: 15 residues. The germline gives CDR1 SGDLS, CDR2 YYNGEE. The CDR3 loop reads CASSPGQGETYGYTF.

The chain combines TRBV6-5 with TRBJ2-7; TCRdb indicates TRBD1, and absent DNA this call remains unverified. The CDR3 contains 15 residues. Per germline, CDR1 MNHEY and CDR2 SVGAGI. The CDR3 sequence: CASSPRDRVSYEQYF.

The CDR3: CSVVAASWSLSSYNEQFF. This chain links TRBV29-1 with TRBJ2-1; TCRdb indicates TRBD2, and absent DNA this call remains unverified. This CDR3 is 18 amino acids long. Germline CDR1 is SQVTM and CDR2 is ANQGSEA.

The V and J genes are TRBV7-9 and TRBJ2-1; there is no DNA to check the TCRdb D call of TRBD2. The CDR3 loop spans 17 amino acids. Germline V lookup: CDR1 SEHNR, CDR2 FQNEAQ (reference sequence). Here the CDR3 reads CASSLVSGSPPYNEQFF.

V is TRBV9 and J is TRBJ2-7. CDR1 and CDR2 from the germline V gene are SGDLS and YYNGEE. The CDR3 totals 14 residues. This CDR3 reads CASSATDSSYEQYF.